The 21 T cell receptor beta chains in this list originate from one sample, sequenced in a study of cytomegalovirus exposure and HLA in healthy donors. Primers: 60 Vbeta forward and 13 Jbeta reverse. Using immunoSEQ multiplex PCR, the repertoire was profiled, and TCRdb retains in-frame clones only, with some absent. Found here are about 130,000 clones, roughly four fifths of them singletons; the top ten hold about 1.7%. Material: PBMCs. All receptors derive from a female donor in good health and CMV-seropositive.

The V gene is TRBV6-1, the J gene TRBJ1-6; 10 bases agree with TRBD1. Germline V gene lookup returns CDR1 MNHNS and CDR2 SASEGT. V was clipped by 10 bases and J by 6 bases; unmatched bases: 3. This CDR3 contains 13 residues. This chain's CDR3 is CAIWDRGNSPLHF. Here the CDR3 DNA reads TGTGCCATATGGGACAGGGGTAATTCACCCCTCCACTTT.

About this clone itself: The sample has other DNA sequences that encode this CDR3 too. J is TRBJ1-1 and V is TRBV6-5, with TRBD1 as a possible D gene (5 bases). Per the germline V gene, CDR1 is MNHEY and CDR2 is SVGAGI. This CDR3 contains 12 residues. V lost 6 bases and J lost 5, with 10 bases in between. CDR3 amino acids: CASSPGGTEAFF. The CDR3 DNA is TGTGCCAGCAGCCCCGGGGGGACTGAAGCTTTCTTT.

The chain employs TRBV28 and TRBJ2-1; 10 bases agree with TRBD2. Trimming at V came to 5 bases and at J to 4 bases, leaving 11 bases not matched to a gene. The germline gives CDR1 MDHEN, CDR2 SYDVKM. The CDR3 extends over 17 amino acids. CDR3 loop: CASSTPSGGPQYNEQFF. The CDR3 bases are TGTGCCAGCAGTACCCCTAGCGGGGGCCCTCAGTACAATGAGCAGTTCTTC.

The chain links TRBV7-2 to TRBJ1-5; TRBD1 matches at 8 bases. The germline gives CDR1 SGHTA, CDR2 FQGNSA. The V segment lost 3 bases and the J segment 2 bases; nucleotides outside the gene matches: 3. The CDR3 is made up of 15 amino acids. This CDR3 reads CASSLRGQGNQPQHF. CDR3 bases: TGTGCCAGCAGCTTGAGGGGACAGGGCAATCAGCCCCAGCATTTT. The variable domain in full, completed from reference TRBV7-2 and TRBJ1-5, reads GAGVSQSPSNKVTEKGKDVELRCDPISGHTALYWYRQSLGQGLEFLIYFQGNSAPDKSGLPSDRFSAERTGGSVSTLTIQRTQQEDSAVYLCASSLRGQGNQPQHFGDGTRLSIL.

The J gene is TRBJ2-1, the V gene TRBV7-3; 14 bases fit TRBD2. Trimming cost V 6 bases and J 7 bases; bases outside gene matches: 5. Germline lookup yields CDR1 SGHTA and CDR2 FQGTGA. This CDR3 is built from 15 residues. CDR3 protein: CASSFGTSGRNEQFF. The CDR3 DNA reads TGTGCCAGCAGTTTCGGGACTAGCGGGAGAAATGAGCAGTTCTTC.

The V and J genes are TRBV5-6 and TRBJ2-7, with TRBD2 identical over 8 bases. Germline CDR1 SGHDT, CDR2 YYEEEE. V was pared by 2 bases and J by 2 bases, with 9 bases of the junction left unmatched. The CDR3 loop spans 16 amino acids. DNA for the CDR3: TGTGCCAGCAGCTTCTGGCGGACTAGCCCTACCTACGAGCAGTACTTC. Translated, it gives CASSFWRTSPTYEQYF.

The chain uses TRBV5-4 and TRBJ1-1; perhaps TRBD1 as D (5 bases). The germline V gene encodes CDR1 SGHNT and CDR2 YYREEE (reference sequence). The CDR3 length is 14 residues. V was pared by 2 bases and J by 5 bases, with 13 bases between. This chain's CDR3 is CASSFAGEMTEAFF. The CDR3 nucleotides read TGTGCCAGCAGCTTCGCGGGGGAAATGACTGAAGCTTTCTTT.

This chain links TRBV7-3 with TRBJ2-1, with D possibly being TRBD2 (5 bases). Germline V gives CDR1 SGHTA, CDR2 FQGTGA. There are 16 residues in the CDR3. Trimming shortened V by 1 base and J by 2 bases, and 12 bases separated the two germline ends. Here the CDR3 reads CASSLKGSDTYNEQFF. The CDR3 DNA follows: TGTGCCAGCAGCTTAAAAGGTAGCGACACCTACAATGAGCAGTTCTTC. Complete variable domain (other parts from reference TRBV7-3 and TRBJ2-1): GAGVSQTPSNKVTEKGKYVELRCDPISGHTALYWYRQSLGQGPEFLIYFQGTGAADDSGLPNDRFFAVRPEGSVSTLKIQRTERGDSAVYLCASSLKGSDTYNEQFFGPGTRLTVL.

For the CDR3, the DNA is TGTGCCAGCAGTGAAGCGCAGGGATTGGCCCAGCATTTT. It yields the protein CASSEAQGLAQHF. V is TRBV6-5 and J is TRBJ1-5; possibly TRBD1 for D (5 bases). CDR1 is MNHEY and CDR2 is SVGAGI in the germline V gene. Trimming removed 5 bases from V and 11 bases from J, with 16 bases in between. The CDR3 loop spans 13 amino acids.

The chain has TRBV5-1 and TRBJ1-2; 8 bases are shared with TRBD1. Germline V lookup: CDR1 SGHRS, CDR2 YFSETQ. With V trimmed by 4 bases and J by 8 bases, 10 bases remained unmatched. This CDR3 is built from 14 residues. The CDR3, as DNA: TGCGCCAGCAGCGAATCCGGACAGGGAAACGGCTACACCTTC. Protein product: CASSESGQGNGYTF.

V gene TRBV27 combines with J gene TRBJ2-1; D may be TRBD2 (6 bases). V dropped 5 bases and J dropped 0 bases, with 17 bases sitting between them. The CDR3 spans 17 residues. The germline CDR1 and CDR2 sequences are MNHEY and SMNVEV (reference sequence). The CDR3 loop is CASSTGRGASSYNEQFF. The CDR3 nucleotides are TGTGCCAGCAGTACCGGGCGCGGGGCGAGCTCCTACAATGAGCAGTTCTTC.

The table lists this clone with a few counts. As DNA, the CDR3 is TGCGCCAGCAGCTCCGGACAGGAATACGAGCAGTACTTC. This sequence encodes CASSSGQEYEQYF. The genes are TRBV5-1 and TRBJ2-5, with TRBD1 identical over 7 bases. Judging by the DNA end, TRBJ2-7 fits better; the J call may be wrong. CDR3 length equals 13 residues. The germline V gene has CDR1 SGHRS and CDR2 YFSETQ.

Points on this clone: Distinct nucleotide sequences in the sample also encode this CDR3. The rearrangement joins TRBV6-5 to TRBJ1-2, with 10 positions matching TRBD1. V shed 8 bases and J 5 bases; nucleotides not matched to a gene: 5. Germline V gene sequence: CDR1 MNHEY, CDR2 SVGAGI. This CDR3 has 13 amino acids. The DNA of the CDR3 is TGTGCCAGCGGCGGACAGGGGGGATATGGCTACACCTTC. This sequence encodes CASGGQGGYGYTF.

The rearrangement uses TRBV19 and TRBJ2-2; 7 bases match TRBD2. The CDR3 length is 14 residues. Germline CDR1 LNHDA, CDR2 SQIVND (reference sequence). With V trimmed by 2 bases and J by 7 bases, 4 bases remained unmatched. This CDR3 reads CASSITGGIGELFF. CDR3 DNA: TGTGCCAGTAGTATAACGGGGGGAATCGGGGAGCTGTTTTTT.

V gene TRBV19 combines with J gene TRBJ1-5, with TRBD1 matching 9 bases. Germline V lookup: CDR1 LNHDA, CDR2 SQIVND (reference sequence). The CDR3 covers 15 residues. V lost 7 bases, J lost 3 bases, and 7 bases stayed unmatched. CDR3 in DNA: TGTGCCAGTAACCCCGGGACAGGGTTCAATCAGCCCCAGCATTTT. This translates into CASNPGTGFNQPQHF.

This chain uses TRBV11-3 with TRBJ2-1, with 7 bases aligning to TRBD1. Germline CDR1 is SGHNT and CDR2 is YENEEA. The CDR3 spans 14 residues. The J segment lost 5 bases and the V segment lost 5 bases, leaving 6 bases of the junction unmatched. The chain's CDR3 is CASSLTGANNEQFF. CDR3 nucleotide sequence: TGTGCCAGCAGCCTTACAGGGGCGAACAATGAGCAGTTCTTC.

This clone was counted only a few times. This chain links TRBV12-5 with TRBJ2-5; possible D gene TRBD2, 6 bases. V lost 5 bases and J 2 bases, leaving 6 bases between the germline ends. Germline V gene lookup returns CDR1 LGHNT and CDR2 FRNRAP. The CDR3 spans 12 residues. CDR3 sequence reads: CASGRGQETQYF. In nucleotides, the CDR3 is TGTGCTAGTGGTCGGGGGCAAGAGACCCAGTACTTC.

This rearrangement joins TRBV5-1 to TRBJ2-7, with 7 nucleotides matching TRBD1. The V and J ends lost 3 bases and 0 bases, in that order; junction bases with no gene match: 3. Germline-derived CDR1 and CDR2 are SGHRS and YFSETQ. The CDR3 has 14 residues. CDR3: CASSSGTASYEQYF. The CDR3 DNA follows: TGCGCCAGCAGCTCCGGGACAGCCTCCTACGAGCAGTACTTC.

The chain links TRBV5-4 to TRBJ1-4, with D unclear. The CDR3 extends over 13 amino acids. CDR1 is SGHNT, CDR2 YYREEE, per germline (reference sequence). The germline V and J ends were trimmed by 4 bases and 4 bases, with 8 bases remaining between them. The CDR3 here is CASSRYNNEKLFF. The CDR3 region has the DNA TGTGCCAGCAGCCGTTATAATAATGAAAAACTGTTTTTT.

J is TRBJ2-2 and V is TRBV5-1; tentatively, D is TRBD2 (6 bases). This CDR3 is built from 15 residues. Germline V CDR1 and CDR2: SGHRS, YFSETQ. V was shortened by 2 bases and J by 7 bases, with 15 bases between the two germline ends. The CDR3 DNA follows: TGCGCCAGCAGCTTAGTAACGAGGAGGGACGGGGAGCTGTTTTTT. Protein product: CASSLVTRRDGELFF.

The CDR3 spells CASSEAWATDTQYF. CDR3 bases: TGTGCCAGCAGTGAAGCTTGGGCCACAGATACGCAGTATTTT. J is TRBJ2-3 and V is TRBV2; D is unresolved. From germline, CDR1 is SNHLY and CDR2 FYNNEI. The CDR3 runs to 14 residues. Trimming shortened V by 0 bases and J by 2 bases, and 6 bases separated the two germline ends.